Following are 18 T cell receptor beta chains from one sample sequenced in a study of T-cell reconstitution after alpha-beta-depleted transplantation in children. Using unique molecular identifiers, the investigators prepared the TCRbeta library. Via MiXCR, TCRdb re-called the PCR reads, giving one row per CDR3 protein. Seen here are 490,000 or so distinct CDR3 sequences, around an eighth observed once, and the top ten hold about 5%. The source was PBMCs from the stem cell graft donor, collected from the stem cell graft. The source of these receptors is a human donor who donated a stem cell graft to a child with combined immunodeficiency.

This clonotype came up many times. The chain combines TRBV7-2 with TRBJ2-5; D possibly corresponds to TRBD1 (6 bases). Trimming took off 6 bases at V and 5 bases at J, with 19 bases between the two ends. CDR3 length: 15 residues. CDR1 and CDR2 from the germline V gene are SGHTA and FQGNSA. The CDR3: CASRPAGASGETQYF. The CDR3 region has the DNA TGTGCCAGCAGACCAGCAGGGGCCTCGGGGGAGACCCAGTACTTC.

This clonotype came up many times. The chain carries TRBV24-1 and TRBJ2-3; D not resolved. The CDR3 runs 12 residues. Germline V gives CDR1 KGHDR, CDR2 SFDVKD. V was trimmed by 4 bases and J by 5 bases, leaving 6 bases between them. CDR3 amino acids: CATSEQRDTQYF. The CDR3 DNA is TGTGCCACCAGTGAACAGAGAGATACGCAGTATTTT.

In the case of this clonotype: A much larger clone is a single base away; this may be a read error. The chain has TRBV29-1 and TRBJ2-2; a possible D gene is TRBD2 (5 bases). Trimming left V 0 bases short and J 9 bases short, with 14 bases between. The germline V gene encodes CDR1 SQVTM and CDR2 ANQGSEA. The CDR3 is 14 residues long. This CDR3 is CSVEEGETTWELFF. In DNA, the CDR3 is TGCAGCGTTGAAGAGGGAGAAACAACCTGGGAGCTGTTTTTT.

The chain links TRBV9 to TRBJ1-1; no clear D. V was clipped by 1 base and J by 1 base, with 8 bases between them. Germline loops: CDR1 SGDLS, CDR2 YYNGEE. This CDR3 region has 14 residues. In DNA, the CDR3 is TGTGCCAGCAGCGTAACCGGACGGAACACTGAAGCTTTCTTT. The encoded protein is CASSVTGRNTEAFF.

The genes are TRBV7-9 and TRBJ1-2; 7 nucleotides line up with TRBD1. With 5 bases clipped from V and 4 bases from J, the junction kept 10 bases outside the gene matches. CDR3 length equals 15 residues. Germline V gene data show CDR1 as SEHNR and CDR2 as FQNEAQ (reference sequence). CDR3 sequence reads: CASSAQTGPVYGYTF. The CDR3 DNA is TGTGCCAGCAGCGCCCAGACAGGGCCCGTCTATGGCTACACCTTC.

This clonotype has ten or more counts. The rearrangement links TRBV11-2 to TRBJ2-3, with 9 bases identical to TRBD2. The J segment lost 3 bases and the V segment lost 2 bases, leaving 6 bases of the junction unmatched. There are 16 residues in the CDR3. The germline V gene encodes CDR1 SGHAT and CDR2 FQNNGV. The CDR3 bases are TGTGCCAGCAGCTTATCCCCTAGCGGGACGACAGATACGCAGTATTTT. It is translated as CASSLSPSGTTDTQYF.

This clonotype was found a few times. J is TRBJ2-2 and V is TRBV27; D is ambiguous. Germline V gene data show CDR1 as MNHEY and CDR2 as SMNVEV (reference sequence). CDR3 size: 14 residues. Between the trimmed V and J ends, which lost 8 bases and 0 bases, there was a span of 10 bases. This chain's CDR3 is CASQLFANTGELFF. The DNA for the CDR3 is TGTGCCAGCCAATTATTCGCGAACACCGGGGAGCTGTTTTTT.

This clonotype was picked up a small number of times. This rearrangement joins TRBV7-2 to TRBJ2-2; unclear D gene. Germline V CDR1 and CDR2: SGHTA, FQGNSA. The V end lost 5 bases, the J end lost 7 bases, and 14 bases lay between the germline ends. There are 14 residues in the CDR3. CDR3 region: CASSPQTRSGELFF. CDR3 nucleotides: TGTGCCAGCAGCCCACAGACTCGTAGCGGGGAGCTGTTTTTT.

This clonotype was seen more than once but under ten times. The chain employs TRBV12-3 or TRBV12-4 and TRBJ2-5, with TRBD2 matching 8 bases. CDR3 length: 14 residues. With V trimmed by 6 bases and J by 5 bases, 8 bases remained unmatched. In DNA form, the CDR3 reads TGTGCCAGCAGCCAAAAATTAGCGGGGGAGACCCAGTACTTC. This translates into CASSQKLAGETQYF.

This clonotype came up a few times. This chain connects TRBV9 to TRBJ2-1, with D maybe TRBD2 (6 bases). The CDR3 has 15 amino acids. Germline CDR1 and CDR2: SGDLS and YYNGEE. The V end lost 5 bases, the J end lost 0 bases, and 12 bases lay between the germline ends. CDR3 DNA: TGTGCCAGCAGGCGGGACTCTAGCTCCTACAATGAGCAGTTCTTC. Translation: CASRRDSSSYNEQFF.

This clonotype was seen more than once but under ten times. This chain joins TRBV12-3 or TRBV12-4 and TRBJ2-6; D unclear. This CDR3 comprises 15 residues. V shed 3 bases and J shed 0 bases, with 6 bases lying between them. CDR3 amino acids: CASSLIVSGANVLTF. The CDR3 coding sequence is TGTGCCAGCAGTTTGATAGTCTCTGGGGCCAACGTCCTGACTTTC.

This clonotype has more than one count but fewer than ten. The chain has TRBV4-3 and TRBJ1-5, with TRBD1 identical over 7 bases. Trimming removed 2 bases from V and 4 bases from J; junction bases left unmatched: 5. The CDR3 has 15 residues. Looked up from germline, CDR1 is LGHNA and CDR2 is YSLEER. CDR3 nucleotides: TGCGCCAGCAGCCAACAGACAGGGATAAATCAGCCCCAGCATTTT. Amino acids: CASSQQTGINQPQHF.

This clonotype was counted only a few times. The chain joins TRBV5-1 to TRBJ2-7; 11 bases fit TRBD2. Germline V lookup: CDR1 SGHRS, CDR2 YFSETQ. The CDR3 covers 16 residues. V was clipped by 3 bases and J by 0 bases; unmatched bases: 5. The CDR3, as DNA: TGCGCCAGCAGCTCGTTAACTAGCGGGAGCTCCTACGAGCAGTACTTC. It specifies CASSSLTSGSSYEQYF.

This clonotype was detected a few times. This chain joins TRBV7-2 and TRBJ2-6, with unresolved D. CDR1 is SGHTA and CDR2 is FQGNSA in the germline V gene. The CDR3 runs to 15 residues. The V gene lost 3 bases and the J gene lost 4 bases, with 10 bases spanning the gap. CDR3 in amino acids: CASSLDPGGANVLTF. In DNA, the CDR3 is TGTGCCAGCAGCTTGGACCCTGGAGGGGCCAACGTCCTGACTTTC.

In its sample, this clonotype was seen many times. V and J are TRBV7-2 and TRBJ2-1, with D unclear. The CDR3 consists of 17 residues. Trimming removed 5 bases at V and 1 base at J, with 18 bases between. The germline V gene has CDR1 SGHTA and CDR2 FQGNSA. CDR3 sequence (DNA): TGTGCCAGCAGCCCGATCGTTGGGGTCTCTTCCTACAATGAGCAGTTCTTC. This translates into CASSPIVGVSSYNEQFF.

This clonotype was recorded a few times. The chain has TRBV6-5 and TRBJ1-3; D unclear. This CDR3 region has 16 residues. V lost 4 bases, J lost 0 bases, and 13 bases lay in between. Germline V lookup: CDR1 MNHEY, CDR2 SVGAGI. Here the CDR3 reads CASSSPLGSSGNTIYF. CDR3 coding DNA: TGTGCCAGCAGTTCCCCCTTAGGGAGCTCTGGAAACACCATATATTTT.

This chain connects TRBV24-1 to TRBJ2-2; D unclear. Trimming removed 4 bases at V and 6 bases at J, with 8 bases between. CDR3 length equals 13 residues. In germline, CDR1 is KGHDR, CDR2 SFDVKD. This CDR3 reads CATSDDTAGELFF. As DNA, the CDR3 is TGTGCCACCAGTGACGATACCGCCGGGGAGCTGTTTTTT.

The table lists this clonotype with a few counts. J is TRBJ2-7 and V is TRBV20-1, with D possibly called TRBD1 or TRBD2 (5 bases each). The V and J ends lost 3 bases and 4 bases respectively, with 19 bases between them. Germline values: CDR1 DFQATT, CDR2 SNEGSKA (reference sequence). The CDR3 is 15 residues long. The CDR3 region is CSARTLRGAQYEQYF. CDR3 in DNA: TGCAGTGCTAGGACTCTTCGAGGGGCCCAGTACGAGCAGTACTTC.